This TCR beta chain was sequenced in a study of T cells in Graves' hyperthyroidism and ophthalmopathy. The source material, RNA transcripts, was used to amplify TCR beta CDR3 regions. A first-round RT-PCR of the TCR CDR3 used the HTBI primer set. TCRdb processed the multiplex PCR reads anew with MiXCR; each CDR3 protein has one entry. The repertoire holds around 600,000 distinct CDR3 sequences, with approximately 15% as singletons. The PBMCs were sourced from fresh peripheral blood (about 9.7 ml). Study observations and caveats: Blood shared most expanded thyroid clonotypes above 0.001. Researchers report that a 13 V-J model separated ophthalmopathy from stable hyperthyroidism.

In regard to this clonotype: Its antigen is as yet unknown. Compared with germline, one end of the junction differs, possibly owing to a read error.

The clonotype originates from a woman aged 18-29 years with Graves' ophthalmopathy. The source material was blood.

The DNA of the CDR3 is TGTGCCAGCAGTTTAGTACAGGGGGCGAATGAAAAACTGTCTTTT. Translating gives CASSLVQGANEKLSF. The chain employs TRBV12-3 or TRBV12-4 and TRBJ1-4, with 9 bases matching TRBD1. CDR3 length equals 15 residues.